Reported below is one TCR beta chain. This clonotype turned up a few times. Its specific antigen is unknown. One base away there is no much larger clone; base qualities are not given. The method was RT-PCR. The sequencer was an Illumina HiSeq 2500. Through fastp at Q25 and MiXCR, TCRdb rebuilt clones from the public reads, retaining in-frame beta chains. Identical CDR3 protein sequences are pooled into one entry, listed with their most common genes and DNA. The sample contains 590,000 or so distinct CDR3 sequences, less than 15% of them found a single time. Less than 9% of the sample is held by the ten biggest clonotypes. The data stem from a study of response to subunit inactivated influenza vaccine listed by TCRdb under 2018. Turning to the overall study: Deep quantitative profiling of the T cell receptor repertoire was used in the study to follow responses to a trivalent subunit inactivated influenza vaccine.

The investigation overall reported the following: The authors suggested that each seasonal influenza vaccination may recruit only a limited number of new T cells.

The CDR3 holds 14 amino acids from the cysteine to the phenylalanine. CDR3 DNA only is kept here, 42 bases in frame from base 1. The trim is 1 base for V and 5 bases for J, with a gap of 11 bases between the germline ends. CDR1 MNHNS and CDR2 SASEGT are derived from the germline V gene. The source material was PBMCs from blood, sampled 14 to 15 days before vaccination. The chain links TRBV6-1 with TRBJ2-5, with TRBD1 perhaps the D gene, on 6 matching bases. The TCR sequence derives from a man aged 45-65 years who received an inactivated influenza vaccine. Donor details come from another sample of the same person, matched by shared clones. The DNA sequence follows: TGTGCCAGCAGTGAAGTTGGGGGCAGGGAGACCCAGTACTTC. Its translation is CASSEVGGRETQYF.